This T cell receptor (beta chain) came from a study of T cell repertoires in cytomegalovirus infection. Overall study context: A matching HLA type, together with CMV infection, was signaled by public TCR beta signatures. Study-wide results and caveats: Clonotype analysis showed dominance of the ex vivo response by HLA-C-restricted CMV-specific TCR beta clonotypes. Pooled public TCR beta family frequency picked out CMV carriers with the relevant HLA.

This clonotype turned up a few times. Antigen unknown. This CDR3 contains 11 residues. CDR1 and CDR2 (germline): SNHLY, FYNNEI. V gave up 3 bases and J gave up 6 bases, with 2 bases separating them. TCRdb independently ran MiXCR on the reads; one entry per CDR3 protein. The table lists hundreds of thousands of distinct CDR3 sequences, 20% to 30% of them singletons, with 6.5% to 10% in the top ten. The V gene is TRBV2, the J gene TRBJ2-2; D is uncertain. This receptor was taken from a human donor in good health (CMV status not recorded). Some clones in this sample may be carry-over from other donors' samples. Sequenced: CD8+ T cells from PBMCs. CDR3 residues: CASSDPGELFF. DNA for the CDR3: TGTGCCAGCAGTGATCCCGGGGAGCTGTTTTTT.